The 20 T cell receptor beta chains presented below share a single source sample, sequenced in a study of T cell responses to AZD1222 COVID-19 vaccine. Libraries were prepared by immunoSEQ multiplex PCR; TCRdb keeps only in-frame clonotypes and omits some of them. Among roughly 120,000 clones listed, around 90% were seen once. Sequences were derived from peripheral blood, sampled on day 0 of AZD1222 vaccination. The receptors were sampled from an adult in good health.

The CDR3 spells CASSFAELAEAFF. CDR3 DNA: TGTGCCAGCAGTTTCGCAGAATTGGCTGAAGCTTTCTTT. The V gene is TRBV27, the J gene TRBJ1-1, with D unresolved. Looked up from germline, CDR1 is MNHEY and CDR2 is SMNVEV (reference sequence). The V end lost 3 bases, the J end lost 6 bases, and 11 bases lay between the germline ends. This CDR3 spans 13 amino acids.

This clone was found once. The chain combines TRBV5-6 with TRBJ2-4, with D perhaps matching TRBD1 (6 bases). Per the germline V gene, CDR1 is SGHDT and CDR2 is YYEEEE. The V end was cut by 4 bases, the J end by 6 bases, with 26 bases between. CDR3 length: 18 amino acids. CDR3 in DNA: TGTGCCAGCAGCGGCCCCCGGTCGCGCTCCTCCAGGGGAAACATTCAGTACTTC. Translation gives CASSGPRSRSSRGNIQYF. Complete variable domain (other parts from reference TRBV5-6 and TRBJ2-4): DAGVTQSPTHLIKTRGQQVTLRCSPKSGHDTVSWYQQALGQGPQFIFQYYEEEERQRGNFPDRFSGHQFPNYSSELNVNALLLGDSALYLCASSGPRSRSSRGNIQYFGAGTRLSVL.

As for this clone: At one boundary the junction diverges from the germline segment, which might be a read error. V usage is TRBV19 and J usage is TRBJ1-1; D is undetermined. The germline V gene has CDR1 LNHDA and CDR2 SQIVND (reference sequence). This CDR3 has 11 amino acids. The CDR3: CASSIGLPAVF. The CDR3 bases are TGTGCCAGTAGTATCGGACTTCCAGCGGTCTTT.

The genes are TRBV13 and TRBJ2-7, with 10 bases identical to TRBD2. V dropped 0 bases and J dropped 4; count of bases not matched to a gene: 3. CDR1 PRHDT and CDR2 FYEKMQ come from the germline V gene (reference sequence). The CDR3 covers 15 residues. DNA for the CDR3: TGTGCCAGCAGCTTAGGAGCGGGAGGGCGGTACGAGCAGTACTTC. It specifies CASSLGAGGRYEQYF.

The chain combines TRBV27 with TRBJ2-2, with D tentatively TRBD1 or TRBD2 (5 bases each). Germline V gene sequence: CDR1 MNHEY, CDR2 SMNVEV (reference sequence). This CDR3 comprises 13 residues. The V end was cut by 8 bases, the J end by 4 bases, with 11 bases between. CDR3 loop: CASGQGPTGELFF. CDR3 bases: TGTGCCAGCGGGCAGGGACCCACCGGGGAGCTGTTTTTT.

The table lists this clone with a count of one. The CDR3 DNA reads TGTGCCAGCAGCGGAAACCCCCGGCAGGGGGCTTACGAGCAGTACTTC. Encoded protein: CASSGNPRQGAYEQYF. The chain is built from TRBV7-9 and TRBJ2-7; 8 bases agree with TRBD1. This CDR3 is 16 amino acids long. Germline assignment: CDR1 SEHNR and CDR2 FQNEAQ (reference sequence). Losses at the gene ends were 5 bases for V and 4 bases for J; bases not matched to a gene: 13.

This chain connects TRBV7-2 to TRBJ2-7; 11 positions agree with TRBD2. Germline V gene sequence: CDR1 SGHTA, CDR2 FQGNSA. CDR3 length equals 15 residues. V was pared by 5 bases and J by 2 bases, with 5 bases of the junction left unmatched. CDR3 in DNA: TGTGCCAGCAGCCAACTAGCGGGAGTTACCTACGAGCAGTACTTC. Protein sequence: CASSQLAGVTYEQYF.

J is TRBJ1-2 and V is TRBV30, with TRBD1 as a possible D gene (5 bases). The germline V gene encodes CDR1 GTSNPN and CDR2 SVGIG (reference sequence). The CDR3 sequence is 11 residues long. CDR3 in amino acids: CVALGGNGYTF. Here the CDR3 DNA reads TGTGTCGCCCTCGGGGGGAATGGCTACACCTTC.

The rearrangement joins TRBV27 to TRBJ1-6; D perhaps matches TRBD1 (5 bases). CDR1 and CDR2 from the germline V gene are MNHEY and SMNVEV (reference sequence). CDR3 size: 13 residues. Trimming took off 6 bases at V and 9 bases at J, with 12 bases between the two ends. The CDR3 DNA follows: TGTGCCAGCAGCCCAACGGGGGGTTCACCCCTCCACTTT. Encoded protein: CASSPTGGSPLHF.

V and J are TRBV7-8 and TRBJ2-7, with D unclear. The CDR3 spans 13 residues. Germline V lookup: CDR1 SGHVS, CDR2 FQNEAQ. Trimming took off 5 bases at V and 2 bases at J, with 10 bases between the two ends. CDR3 coding DNA: TGTGCCAGCAGCATTGGGTGGGCCTACGAGCAGTACTTC. Its translation: CASSIGWAYEQYF. Drawing the rest from reference TRBV7-8 and TRBJ2-7, the complete variable domain is GAGVSQSPRYKVAKRGQDVALRCDPISGHVSLFWYQQALGQGPEFLTYFQNEAQLDKSGLPSDRFFAERPEGSVSTLKIQRTQQEDSAVYLCASSIGWAYEQYFGPGTRLTVT.

The rearrangement links TRBV21-1 to TRBJ2-7. TRBV21-1 is termed a pseudogene. This CDR3 has 12 amino acids. The CDR3 loop is CAGFRLGDEQYF. For the CDR3, the DNA is TGTGCCGGGTTCCGCTTGGGGGACGAGCAGTACTTC.

The chain couples TRBV7-8 to TRBJ2-1; 8 bases fit TRBD1. This CDR3 region has 13 residues. V shed 5 bases and J 7 bases; nucleotides not matched to a gene: 4. CDR1 and CDR2 (germline): SGHVS, FQNEAQ. This CDR3 reads CASSPDRANEQFF. For the CDR3, the DNA is TGTGCCAGCAGCCCGGACAGGGCGAATGAGCAGTTCTTC.

The J gene is TRBJ2-1, the V gene TRBV5-1; 9 bases agree with TRBD1. The V gene's germline CDR1 is SGHRS and CDR2 YFSETQ. Germline trimming cut 3 bases from V and 14 bases from J; bases unmatched to any gene: 12. The length of the CDR3 is 14 residues. Here the CDR3 DNA reads TGCGCCAGCAGCTCGGGACAGGGAGAGAATGTCAAGTTCTTC. This sequence encodes CASSSGQGENVKFF.

This clone occurred once. This chain uses TRBV10-3 with TRBJ1-1; 10 bases match TRBD1. Germline CDR1 and CDR2: ENHRY and SYGVKD. The V and J ends lost 8 bases and 8 bases, in that order; junction bases with no gene match: 17. This CDR3 region has 16 residues. The CDR3 nucleotides read TGTGCCATCTCTTTCCCCCGGGGACAGGGGAGTCCGGAAGCTTTCTTT. Translated, it gives CAISFPRGQGSPEAFF.

This sequence joins TRBV7-8 and TRBJ2-5, with 12 bases lining up with TRBD2. Germline V gene data show CDR1 as SGHVS and CDR2 as FQNEAQ. This CDR3 has 15 residues. The trim removed 5 bases at V and 9 bases at J, leaving 10 bases unmatched. The CDR3 is CASSTTSGSGEAQYF. The CDR3 coding sequence is TGTGCCAGCAGCACGACTAGCGGGAGTGGAGAAGCCCAGTACTTC.

The V call is TRBV14, the J call TRBJ1-2, with D unresolved. The CDR3 extends over 15 amino acids. Germline values: CDR1 SGHDN, CDR2 FVKESK. The V and J ends lost 2 bases and 5 bases respectively, with 15 bases between them. This CDR3 is CASSQNRGGGYGYTF. CDR3 in DNA: TGTGCCAGCAGCCAAAATCGCGGTGGAGGGTATGGCTACACCTTC.

This sequence joins TRBV10-3 and TRBJ1-1; D call uncertain. The V and J ends lost 2 bases and 1 base respectively, with 8 bases between them. CDR1 ENHRY and CDR2 SYGVKD come from the germline V gene. The CDR3 sequence is 14 residues long. The chain's CDR3 is CAISEEGRNTEAFF. The CDR3, as DNA: TGTGCCATCAGTGAGGAGGGTAGGAACACTGAAGCTTTCTTT.

The J gene is TRBJ2-7, the V gene TRBV6-6; TRBD1 agrees at 8 bases. V shed 2 bases, J shed 5 bases, and the junction held 8 bases outside the gene matches. Germline values: CDR1 MNHNY, CDR2 SVGAGI (reference sequence). The CDR3 is 15 amino acids. This CDR3 is CASSYGPGQVDEQYF. Written as DNA, the CDR3 is TGTGCCAGCAGTTACGGCCCGGGACAGGTTGACGAGCAGTACTTC.

This chain connects TRBV24-1 to TRBJ1-2; tentative D call: TRBD1 (5 bases). Germline-derived CDR1 and CDR2 are KGHDR and SFDVKD. Trimming pared 1 base from V and 7 bases from J, leaving 15 bases between. The CDR3 runs 15 residues. The CDR3 coding sequence is TGTGCCACCAGTGATTTCGGGGGGGACGTCGGTGGCTACACCTTC. Translating gives CATSDFGGDVGGYTF.

The chain combines TRBV30 with TRBJ2-7, with 10 positions matching TRBD1. Germline values: CDR1 GTSNPN, CDR2 SVGIG (reference sequence). V was pared by 5 bases and J by 5 bases, with 3 bases of the junction left unmatched. The CDR3 totals 12 residues. CDR3 DNA sequence: TGTGCCTGGGGGACAGGGGTTGACGAGCAGTACTTC. Translation: CAWGTGVDEQYF.